This TCR beta chain came from a study of OX40 agonist ivuxolimab in advanced cancers. The overall study: Enrolled patients in dose escalation had cancers that were hepatocellular carcinoma, melanoma, renal cell or head and neck cancer. In three patients, partial responses were observed, one with hepatocellular carcinoma and two with cutaneous melanoma.

Blood samples were obtained at baseline, cycle 4 day 1, and cycle 7 day 1. Germline V gene data show CDR1 as SGHDT and CDR2 as YYEEEE. V was trimmed by 0 bases and J by 4 bases, leaving 9 bases between them. The CDR3 covers 14 residues. Only in-frame clones appear in the TCRdb table, and some are missing; sequencing was by immunoSEQ multiplex PCR. The data show 52,000 or so clones, 88% seen once. V gene TRBV5-6 combines with J gene TRBJ2-3; weak D call: TRBD1 (5 bases). The clonotype originates from an adult with an advanced solid tumor such as melanoma, head and neck, liver or kidney cancer. Sequences were derived from CD4+ or CD8+ T cells sorted from blood, sampled in a trial of the OX40 agonist ivuxolimab. In nucleotides, the CDR3 is TGTGCCAGCAGCTTGGAAGGGGCACCAGATACGCAGTATTTT. Protein sequence: CASSLEGAPDTQYF.